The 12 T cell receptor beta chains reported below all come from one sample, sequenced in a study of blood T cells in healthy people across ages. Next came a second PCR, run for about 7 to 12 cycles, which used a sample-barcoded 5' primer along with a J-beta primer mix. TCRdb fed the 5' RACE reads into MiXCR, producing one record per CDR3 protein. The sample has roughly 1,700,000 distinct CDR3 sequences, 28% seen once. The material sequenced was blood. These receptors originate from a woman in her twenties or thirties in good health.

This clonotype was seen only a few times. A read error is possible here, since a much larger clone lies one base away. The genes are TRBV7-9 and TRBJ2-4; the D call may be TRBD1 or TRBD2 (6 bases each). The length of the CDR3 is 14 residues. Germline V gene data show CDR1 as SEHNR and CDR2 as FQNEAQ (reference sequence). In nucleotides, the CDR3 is TGTGCCAGCAGCCCTGAGGGGGGTGAGGGCATTCGGTACTTC. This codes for CASSPEGGEGIRYF. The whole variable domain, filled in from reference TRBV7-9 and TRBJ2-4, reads DTGVSQNPRHKITKRGQNVTFRCDPISEHNRLYWYRQTLGQGPEFLTYFQNEAQLEKSRLLSDRFSAERPKGSFSTLEIQRTEQGDSAMYLCASSPEGGEGIRYFGAGTRLSVL.

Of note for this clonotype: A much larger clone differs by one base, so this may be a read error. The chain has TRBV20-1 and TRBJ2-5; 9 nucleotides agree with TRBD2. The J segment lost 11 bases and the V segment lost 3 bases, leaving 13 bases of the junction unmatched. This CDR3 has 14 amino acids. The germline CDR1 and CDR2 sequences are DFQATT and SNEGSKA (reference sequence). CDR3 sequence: CSASGLAGYNEQYF. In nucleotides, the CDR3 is TGCAGTGCTAGCGGGCTAGCGGGGTACAATGAGCAGTACTTC.

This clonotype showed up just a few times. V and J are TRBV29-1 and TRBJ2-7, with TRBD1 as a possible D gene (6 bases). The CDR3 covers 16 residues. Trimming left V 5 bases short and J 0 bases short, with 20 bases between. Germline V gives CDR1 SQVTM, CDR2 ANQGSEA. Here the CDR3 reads CSVNLSAGESSYEQYF. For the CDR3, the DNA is TGCAGCGTTAATCTATCGGCAGGGGAAAGCTCCTACGAGCAGTACTTC.

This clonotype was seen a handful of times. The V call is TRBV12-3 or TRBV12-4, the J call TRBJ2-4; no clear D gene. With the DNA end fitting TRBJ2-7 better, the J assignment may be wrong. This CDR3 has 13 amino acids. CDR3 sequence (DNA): TGTGCCAGCAGTTTTTCGGCGCAATGCGAGCAGTACTTC. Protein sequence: CASSFSAQCEQYF.

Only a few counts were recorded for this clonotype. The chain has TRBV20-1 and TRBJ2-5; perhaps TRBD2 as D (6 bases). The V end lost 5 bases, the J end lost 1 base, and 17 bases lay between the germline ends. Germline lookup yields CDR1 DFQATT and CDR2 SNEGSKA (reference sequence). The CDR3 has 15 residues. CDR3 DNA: TGCAGTGCTCAAGGTGCCCGGCGGGGCCAAGAGACCCAGTACTTC. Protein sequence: CSAQGARRGQETQYF.

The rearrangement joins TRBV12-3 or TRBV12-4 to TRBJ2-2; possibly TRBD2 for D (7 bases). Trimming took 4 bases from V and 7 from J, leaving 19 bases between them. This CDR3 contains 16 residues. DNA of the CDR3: TGTGCCAGCAGTTGGGGCCGGGGGGCGCAAAGCGGGGAGCTGTTTTTT. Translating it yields CASSWGRGAQSGELFF.

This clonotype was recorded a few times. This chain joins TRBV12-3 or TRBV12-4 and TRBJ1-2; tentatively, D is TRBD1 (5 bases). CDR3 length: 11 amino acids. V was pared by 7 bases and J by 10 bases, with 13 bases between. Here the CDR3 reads CASKAGTPYTF. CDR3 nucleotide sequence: TGTGCCAGCAAGGCTGGGACCCCCTACACCTTC.

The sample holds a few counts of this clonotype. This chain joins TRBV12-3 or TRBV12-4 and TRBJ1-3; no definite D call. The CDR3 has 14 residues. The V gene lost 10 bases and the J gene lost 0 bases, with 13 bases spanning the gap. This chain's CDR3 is CANTRTRSGNTIYF. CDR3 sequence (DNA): TGTGCCAACACCAGAACTCGCTCTGGAAACACCATATATTTT.

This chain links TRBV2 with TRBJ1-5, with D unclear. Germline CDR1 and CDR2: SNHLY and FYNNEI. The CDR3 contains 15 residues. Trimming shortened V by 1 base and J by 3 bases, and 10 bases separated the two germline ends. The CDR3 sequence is CASSEEGQINQPQHF. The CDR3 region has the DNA TGTGCCAGCAGTGAAGAGGGTCAAATCAATCAGCCCCAGCATTTT.

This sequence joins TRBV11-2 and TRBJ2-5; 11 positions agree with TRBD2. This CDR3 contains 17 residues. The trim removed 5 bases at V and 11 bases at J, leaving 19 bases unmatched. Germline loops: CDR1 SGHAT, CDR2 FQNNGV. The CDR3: CASSPGLAGDQYNEQYF. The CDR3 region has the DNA TGTGCCAGCAGCCCCGGACTAGCGGGTGATCAATACAATGAGCAGTACTTC.

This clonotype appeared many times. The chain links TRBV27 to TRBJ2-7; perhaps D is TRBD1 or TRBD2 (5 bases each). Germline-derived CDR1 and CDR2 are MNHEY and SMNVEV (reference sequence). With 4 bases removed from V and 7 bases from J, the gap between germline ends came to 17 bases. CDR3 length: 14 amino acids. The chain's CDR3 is CASSSRRGRDEQYF. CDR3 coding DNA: TGTGCCAGCAGTTCCCGACGGGGACGGGATGAGCAGTACTTC.

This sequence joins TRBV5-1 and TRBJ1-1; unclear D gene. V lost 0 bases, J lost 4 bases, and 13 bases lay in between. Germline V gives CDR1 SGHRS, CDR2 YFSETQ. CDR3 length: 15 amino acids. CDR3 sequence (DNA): TGCGCCAGCAGCTTGGGCAGGTCGCTGGGCACTGAAGCTTTCTTT. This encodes CASSLGRSLGTEAFF.